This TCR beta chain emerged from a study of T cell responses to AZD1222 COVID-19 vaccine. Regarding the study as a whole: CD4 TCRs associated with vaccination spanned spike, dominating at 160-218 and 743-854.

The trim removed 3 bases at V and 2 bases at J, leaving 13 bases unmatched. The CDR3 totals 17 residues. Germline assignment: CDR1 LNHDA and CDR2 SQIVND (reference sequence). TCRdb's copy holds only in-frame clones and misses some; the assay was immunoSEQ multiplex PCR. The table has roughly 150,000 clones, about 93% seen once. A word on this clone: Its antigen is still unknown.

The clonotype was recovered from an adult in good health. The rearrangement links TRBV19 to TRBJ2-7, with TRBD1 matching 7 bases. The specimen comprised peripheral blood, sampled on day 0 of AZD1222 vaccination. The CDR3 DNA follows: TGTGCCAGTAGTATGCGGCTGATTGGGACAGTCCCCTACGAGCAGTACTTC. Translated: CASSMRLIGTVPYEQYF.